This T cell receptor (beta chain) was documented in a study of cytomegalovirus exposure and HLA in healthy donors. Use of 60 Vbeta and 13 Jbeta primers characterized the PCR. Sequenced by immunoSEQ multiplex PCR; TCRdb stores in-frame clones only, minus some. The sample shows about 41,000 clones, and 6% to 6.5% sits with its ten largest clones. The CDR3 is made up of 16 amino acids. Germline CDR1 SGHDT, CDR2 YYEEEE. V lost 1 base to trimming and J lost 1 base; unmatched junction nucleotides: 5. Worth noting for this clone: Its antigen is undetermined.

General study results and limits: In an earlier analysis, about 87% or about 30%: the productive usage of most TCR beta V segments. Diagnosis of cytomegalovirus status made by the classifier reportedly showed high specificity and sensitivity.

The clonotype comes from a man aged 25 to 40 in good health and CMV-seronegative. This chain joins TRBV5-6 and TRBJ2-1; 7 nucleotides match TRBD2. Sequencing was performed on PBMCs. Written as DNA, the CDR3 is TGTGCCAGCAGCTTGACAGCGGGGCGGTCCTACAATGAGCAGTTCTTC. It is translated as CASSLTAGRSYNEQFF.